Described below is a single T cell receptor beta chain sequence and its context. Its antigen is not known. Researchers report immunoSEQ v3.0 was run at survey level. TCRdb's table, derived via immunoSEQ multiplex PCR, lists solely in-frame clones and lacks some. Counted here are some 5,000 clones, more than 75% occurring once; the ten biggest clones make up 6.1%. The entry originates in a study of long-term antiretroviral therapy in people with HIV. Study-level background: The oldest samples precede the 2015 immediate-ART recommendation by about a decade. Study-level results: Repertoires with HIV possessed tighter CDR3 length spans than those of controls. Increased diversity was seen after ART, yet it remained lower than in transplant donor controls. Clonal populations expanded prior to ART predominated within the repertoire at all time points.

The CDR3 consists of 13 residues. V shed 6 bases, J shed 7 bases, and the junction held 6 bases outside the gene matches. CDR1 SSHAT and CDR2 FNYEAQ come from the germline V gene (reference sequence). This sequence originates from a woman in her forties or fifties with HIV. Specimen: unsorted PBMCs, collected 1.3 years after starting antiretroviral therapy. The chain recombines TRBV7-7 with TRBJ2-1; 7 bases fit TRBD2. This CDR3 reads CASSSKAGNEQFF. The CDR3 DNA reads TGTGCCAGCAGTTCGAAAGCGGGAAATGAGCAGTTCTTC.